One sample yielded the 25 T cell receptor beta chains listed below, sequenced in a study of CD8 T cells in Susac syndrome. RNA totalling roughly 0.45 to 1 ug underwent reverse transcription with random hexamers. A single record per CDR3 protein comes from TCRdb applying MiXCR to the immunoSEQ multiplex PCR reads. The table shows roughly 330,000 distinct CDR3 sequences, with 90% to 95% occurring only once. The sequenced sample consisted of CD4+ T cells from PBMCs. All receptors derive from a human donor with multiple sclerosis.

This chain joins TRBV24-1 and TRBJ1-2, with 7 bases matching TRBD1. Unmatched junction bases numbered 6, after V lost 4 bases and J lost 5 bases. Germline V gene data show CDR1 as KGHDR and CDR2 as SFDVKD. This CDR3 region has 14 residues. The CDR3 DNA reads as TGTGCCACCAGTGACCCCCCGGGACAGTATGGCTACACCTTC. Protein sequence: CATSDPPGQYGYTF.

V usage is TRBV6-5 and J usage is TRBJ1-1; D is undetermined. From germline, CDR1 is MNHEY and CDR2 SVGAGI. The CDR3 covers 15 residues. Trimming took 2 bases from V and 4 from J, leaving 14 bases between them. The CDR3 coding sequence is TGTGCCAGCAGTTACGATAGGGTCTCTGGCACTGAAGCTTTCTTT. Protein sequence: CASSYDRVSGTEAFF.

In this sample, this clonotype turned up a few times. The chain carries TRBV29-1 and TRBJ1-2, with D unresolved. The CDR3 is made up of 13 amino acids. Trimming took off 6 bases at V and 3 bases at J, with 14 bases between the two ends. The germline V gene encodes CDR1 SQVTM and CDR2 ANQGSEA. In DNA form, the CDR3 reads TGCAGCGTAACGGAGGGAGGTGACTATGGCTACACCTTC. This gives the protein CSVTEGGDYGYTF. Full variable domain (outside the CDR3, taken from reference TRBV29-1 and TRBJ1-2): SAVISQKPSRDICQRGTSLTIQCQVDSQVTMMFWYRQQPGQSLTLIATANQGSEATYESGFVIDKFPISRPNLTFSTLTVSNMSPEDSSIYLCSVTEGGDYGYTFGSGTRLTVV.

The rearrangement links TRBV4-1 to TRBJ2-1, with D possibly being TRBD1 or TRBD2 (5 bases each). Deletions cut 1 base from V and 4 bases from J, with 14 bases between. The CDR3 length is 16 residues. The germline gives CDR1 MGHRA, CDR2 YSYEKL. The CDR3 region has the DNA TGCGCCAGCAGCCAAGCCCCCGGGGCAGAGTACAATGAGCAGTTCTTC. This encodes CASSQAPGAEYNEQFF.

The chain has TRBV30 and TRBJ1-2; perhaps TRBD1 as D (5 bases). Germline lookup yields CDR1 GTSNPN and CDR2 SVGIG (reference sequence). V lost 2 bases and J 7 bases, leaving 14 bases between the germline ends. CDR3 length: 13 amino acids. Written as DNA, the CDR3 is TGTGCCTGGAGTTCTGTTAGGGGTGGTGGCTACACCTTC. Amino acid sequence: CAWSSVRGGGYTF.

The genes are TRBV19 and TRBJ2-7, with D perhaps matching TRBD1 or TRBD2 (5 bases each). Per the germline V gene, CDR1 is LNHDA and CDR2 is SQIVND (reference sequence). V lost 5 bases and J 3 bases, leaving 17 bases between the germline ends. The CDR3 sequence is 15 residues long. In nucleotides, the CDR3 is TGTGCCAGTAGTGACCATCCGGGACGGAACTACGAGCAGTACTTC. The encoded protein is CASSDHPGRNYEQYF. The whole variable domain, filled in from reference TRBV19 and TRBJ2-7, reads DGGITQSPKYLFRKEGQNVTLSCEQNLNHDAMYWYRQDPGQGLRLIYYSQIVNDFQKGDIAEGYSVSREKKESFPLTVTSAQKNPTAFYLCASSDHPGRNYEQYFGPGTRLTVT.

The CDR3 sequence is CASSQDRGFAGGNEQFF. In nucleotides, the CDR3 is TGCGCCAGCAGCCAAGATAGGGGCTTTGCCGGAGGCAATGAGCAGTTCTTC. The chain links TRBV4-3 to TRBJ2-1; D possibly matches TRBD1 or TRBD2 (5 bases each). CDR3 length: 17 amino acids. Germline assignment: CDR1 LGHNA and CDR2 YSLEER. Trimming took off 0 bases at V and 6 bases at J, with 18 bases between the two ends.

The CDR3: CASRSLGSYEQYF. CDR3 sequence (DNA): TGTGCCAGCAGGTCTCTGGGCTCCTACGAGCAGTACTTC. The chain joins TRBV11-2 to TRBJ2-7; D is uncertain. CDR3 length: 13 residues. Trimming removed 6 bases from V and 0 bases from J, with 9 bases in between. Germline V CDR1 and CDR2: SGHAT, FQNNGV. Full variable domain (rest looked up from reference TRBV11-2 and TRBJ2-7): EAGVAQSPRYKIIEKRQSVAFWCNPISGHATLYWYQQILGQGPKLLIQFQNNGVVDDSQLPKDRFSAERLKGVDSTLKIQPAKLEDSAVYLCASRSLGSYEQYFGPGTRLTVT.

The chain carries TRBV5-6 and TRBJ2-1, with TRBD1 matching 7 bases. Germline V gives CDR1 SGHDT, CDR2 YYEEEE. This CDR3 comprises 14 residues. After removal of 4 bases from V and 4 bases from J, the junction contained 5 bases not matched to a gene. CDR3 in amino acids: CASSAGTVYNEQFF. CDR3 DNA: TGTGCCAGCAGCGCCGGGACAGTATACAATGAGCAGTTCTTC.

V usage is TRBV27 and J usage is TRBJ2-5; 11 positions agree with TRBD1. The CDR3 length is 17 residues. The V gene end was trimmed by 5 bases and the J gene end by 1 base; junction bases not matched to a gene: 9. Germline CDR1 and CDR2: MNHEY and SMNVEV (reference sequence). The CDR3 DNA is TGTGCCAGCAGTAGAGGAAGGACAGGGGGCATCCAAGAGACCCAGTACTTC. Translating it yields CASSRGRTGGIQETQYF.

The rearrangement joins TRBV5-1 to TRBJ2-5; 14 nucleotides match TRBD2. This CDR3 spans 17 amino acids. Unmatched junction bases numbered 7, after V lost 4 bases and J lost 2 bases. Per germline, CDR1 SGHRS and CDR2 YFSETQ. CDR3 sequence reads: CASSVTSGGARQETQYF. The CDR3 coding sequence is TGCGCCAGCAGCGTGACTAGCGGGGGGGCAAGGCAAGAGACCCAGTACTTC. The variable domain in full, completed from reference TRBV5-1 and TRBJ2-5, reads KAGVTQTPRYLIKTRGQQVTLSCSPISGHRSVSWYQQTPGQGLQFLFEYFSETQRNKGNFPGRFSGRQFSNSRSEMNVSTLELGDSALYLCASSVTSGGARQETQYFGPGTRLLVL.

The chain uses TRBV3-1 and TRBJ2-1; TRBD2 is a possible D gene (6 bases). Germline V gene lookup returns CDR1 LGHDT and CDR2 YNNKEL (reference sequence). V lost 0 bases to trimming and J lost 8 bases, with 11 bases between them. The CDR3 totals 14 residues. CDR3 loop: CASSQEEGRDEQFF. The CDR3 coding sequence is TGTGCCAGCAGCCAAGAGGAGGGGAGAGATGAGCAGTTCTTC.

V and J are TRBV20-1 and TRBJ2-1; the D gene is possibly TRBD2 (6 bases). V gave up 1 base and J gave up 7 bases, with 11 bases separating them. The CDR3 consists of 13 residues. Germline lookup yields CDR1 DFQATT and CDR2 SNEGSKA (reference sequence). CDR3 in DNA: TGCAGTGCTAGAGGGGGAGGAAGGAATGAGCAGTTCTTC. It yields the protein CSARGGGRNEQFF.

This chain joins TRBV5-1 and TRBJ2-5, with D unresolved. Looked up from germline, CDR1 is SGHRS and CDR2 is YFSETQ. The ends were cut back, 3 bases at V and 5 bases at J, with 14 bases in the middle. The CDR3 covers 14 residues. This chain's CDR3 is CASSSDPYAETQYF. The CDR3 DNA sequence: TGCGCCAGCAGCTCAGATCCTTATGCGGAGACCCAGTACTTC.

This clonotype was counted a single time. The chain is built from TRBV7-2 and TRBJ1-1; 7 nucleotides agree with TRBD1. Trimming cost V 5 bases and J 3 bases; bases outside gene matches: 9. CDR1 is SGHTA and CDR2 is FQGNSA in the germline V gene. The CDR3 is made up of 15 amino acids. The CDR3 sequence is CASSAPGGVYTEAFF. The CDR3 DNA is TGTGCCAGCAGCGCCCCAGGGGGGGTGTACACTGAAGCTTTCTTT. Supplemented by reference TRBV7-2 and TRBJ1-1, the full variable domain reads GAGVSQSPSNKVTEKGKDVELRCDPISGHTALYWYRQSLGQGLEFLIYFQGNSAPDKSGLPSDRFSAERTGGSVSTLTIQRTQQEDSAVYLCASSAPGGVYTEAFFGQGTRLTVV.

This chain connects TRBV19 to TRBJ2-2, with 11 nucleotides matching TRBD2. The CDR3 has 15 residues. V was pared by 3 bases and J by 5 bases, with 2 bases of the junction left unmatched. Looked up from germline, CDR1 is LNHDA and CDR2 is SQIVND (reference sequence). The CDR3 DNA is TGTGCCAGTAGTATGACTAGCGGGAAGACCGGGGAGCTGTTTTTT. Its translation is CASSMTSGKTGELFF.

The rearrangement uses TRBV21-1 and TRBJ1-5; TRBD1 is the table's D call and was not checked against the DNA. TRBV21-1 corresponds to a pseudogene. The CDR3 runs to 17 residues. The CDR3 region is CASSKAMVTGRRQPQHF. CDR3 coding DNA: TGTGCCAGCAGCAAAGCAATGGTTACAGGGAGGCGTCAGCCCCAGCATTTT.

The chain is built from TRBV7-9 and TRBJ1-4; 8 nucleotides line up with TRBD1. Trimming at V came to 8 bases and at J to 5 bases, leaving 13 bases not matched to a gene. Germline CDR1 is SEHNR and CDR2 is FQNEAQ (reference sequence). The CDR3 runs 16 residues. The CDR3 reads CASGADVGTGNEKLFF. The CDR3 DNA reads TGTGCCAGCGGAGCTGATGTGGGGACAGGAAATGAAAAACTGTTTTTT.

The V call is TRBV12-3 or TRBV12-4, the J call TRBJ1-2; the D is unclear. The V end lost 6 bases, the J end lost 2 bases, and 4 bases lay between the germline ends. This CDR3 has 11 amino acids. CDR3: CASRGNYGYTF. The CDR3 DNA follows: TGTGCCAGCAGGGGCAACTATGGCTACACCTTC.

This clonotype was seen a single time. This chain connects TRBV19 to TRBJ2-6; D gene uncertain. Looked up from germline, CDR1 is LNHDA and CDR2 is SQIVND (reference sequence). There are 16 residues in the CDR3. Trimming shortened V by 6 bases and J by 4 bases, and 16 bases separated the two germline ends. CDR3 region: CASSYNRHSGANVLTF. The CDR3 coding sequence is TGTGCCAGTAGCTATAATCGGCATTCAGGGGCCAACGTCCTGACTTTC.

The chain recombines TRBV4-2 with TRBJ2-7; 11 nucleotides line up with TRBD2. From germline, CDR1 is LGHNA and CDR2 YNFKEQ. The length of the CDR3 is 16 residues. J was trimmed by 7 bases and V by 2 bases; bases with no gene match: 10. Written as DNA, the CDR3 is TGTGCCAGCAGCCAATCTTTAGCGGGAGGGCCTCGAGAGCAGTACTTC. Residues: CASSQSLAGGPREQYF.

This clonotype was counted a single time. The V gene is TRBV30, the J gene TRBJ2-1, with 8 bases aligning to TRBD2. In germline, CDR1 is GTSNPN, CDR2 SVGIG (reference sequence). CDR3 length equals 14 residues. V lost 3 bases, J lost 0 bases, and 1 base stayed unmatched. In DNA form, the CDR3 reads TGTGCCTGGAGAGCGGGAGTCTCCTACAATGAGCAGTTCTTC. Amino acids: CAWRAGVSYNEQFF.

This chain joins TRBV9 and TRBJ2-3, with 10 bases fitting TRBD2. The V gene's germline CDR1 is SGDLS and CDR2 YYNGEE. This CDR3 has 16 amino acids. V lost 3 bases, J lost 6 bases, and 10 bases stayed unmatched. DNA of the CDR3: TGTGCCAGCAGCGGCTTAGCGGGGGGTCTTAGGGATACGCAGTATTTT. It translates to CASSGLAGGLRDTQYF.

This clonotype was detected only once. V and J are TRBV12-3 or TRBV12-4 and TRBJ2-1, with a possible D match to TRBD2 (6 bases). The CDR3 is 16 amino acids. Trimming shortened V by 3 bases and J by 5 bases, and 17 bases separated the two germline ends. CDR3 protein: CASSLGRSSPHNEQFF. CDR3 nucleotide sequence: TGTGCCAGCAGTTTGGGGAGGTCCTCCCCCCACAATGAGCAGTTCTTC.

V usage is TRBV5-1 and J usage is TRBJ2-3; D not resolved. V dropped 4 bases and J dropped 2 bases, with 11 bases sitting between them. This CDR3 region has 14 residues. The germline V gene encodes CDR1 SGHRS and CDR2 YFSETQ. CDR3 loop: CASSASPYTDTQYF. CDR3 bases: TGCGCCAGCAGCGCTTCACCCTACACAGATACGCAGTATTTT. Together with reference TRBV5-1 and TRBJ2-3, the CDR3 gives the full variable domain: KAGVTQTPRYLIKTRGQQVTLSCSPISGHRSVSWYQQTPGQGLQFLFEYFSETQRNKGNFPGRFSGRQFSNSRSEMNVSTLELGDSALYLCASSASPYTDTQYFGPGTRLTVL.